These 8 T cell receptor beta chains were sequenced from one sample in a study of shared clonotypes between healthy human individuals. The protocol was immunoSEQ multiplex PCR, while the TCRdb copy is restricted to in-frame clones and leaves out a portion. In the table there are about 1,800,000 clones, approximately 95% of which are singletons. CD45RO-negative CD8 cells positively selected for CCR7 made up the naive population, which excluded terminally differentiated effector memory CD45RA+ cells. Sequencing was carried out using naive CD8+ T cells sorted from blood. The source of these receptors is a man aged 18 to 29 in good health.

The chain uses TRBV15 and TRBJ2-1, with TRBD2 identical over 8 bases. CDR1 LNHNV and CDR2 YYDKDF come from the germline V gene (reference sequence). V lost 3 bases, J lost 6 bases, and 4 bases stayed unmatched. The CDR3 contains 14 residues. The CDR3 protein is CATSRDREGNEQFF. The CDR3 DNA follows: TGTGCCACCAGCAGGGACCGGGAGGGCAATGAGCAGTTCTTC.

This clone was detected a few times. This chain links TRBV7-6 with TRBJ2-3; D is undetermined. The CDR3 is made up of 13 amino acids. V was shortened by 1 base and J by 0 bases, with 2 bases between the two germline ends. Germline V lookup: CDR1 SGHVS, CDR2 FNYEAQ. The CDR3 region is CASSLESTDTQYF. Here the CDR3 DNA reads TGTGCCAGCAGCTTAGAGAGCACAGATACGCAGTATTTT.

The J gene is TRBJ2-1, the V gene TRBV11-2; unclear D gene. The CDR3 sequence is 13 residues long. Trimming left V 0 bases short and J 4 bases short, with 4 bases between. Germline loops: CDR1 SGHAT, CDR2 FQNNGV. As DNA, the CDR3 is TGTGCCAGCAGCTTAGAGAAGTACAATGAGCAGTTCTTC. This sequence encodes CASSLEKYNEQFF.

The gene calls are TRBV11-2 and TRBJ1-2, with D maybe TRBD1 (5 bases). Looked up from germline, CDR1 is SGHAT and CDR2 is FQNNGV. This CDR3 has 14 residues. V was trimmed by 4 bases and J by 8 bases, leaving 17 bases between them. In DNA, the CDR3 is TGTGCCAGCAGCTCCCACGCCAGGGAGAAGGGCTACACCTTC. It specifies CASSSHAREKGYTF.

Only one count was recorded for this clone. The chain's CDR3 is CAWSVGAMGYNEQFF. CDR3 sequence (DNA): TGTGCCTGGAGTGTAGGGGCAATGGGGTACAATGAGCAGTTCTTC. The J gene is TRBJ2-1, the V gene TRBV30, with a tentative D call TRBD1 (5 bases). Germline CDR1 is GTSNPN and CDR2 is SVGIG (reference sequence). This CDR3 spans 15 amino acids. Trimming left V 0 bases short and J 4 bases short, with 13 bases between.

V is TRBV10-3 and J is TRBJ1-2, with D possibly being TRBD1 (5 bases). The CDR3 runs 16 residues. CDR1 is ENHRY, CDR2 SYGVKD, per germline. With 0 bases removed from V and 5 bases from J, the gap between germline ends came to 16 bases. The DNA for the CDR3 is TGTGCCATCAGTGAGTCGAAGGGCGACGGGGGTTATGGCTACACCTTC. Its translation is CAISESKGDGGYGYTF.

The CDR3 DNA is TGTGCCAGCACTACTAGCACAGATACGCAGTATTTT. Protein: CASTTSTDTQYF. The genes are TRBV28 and TRBJ2-3; D unresolved. The ends were cut back, 7 bases at V and 0 bases at J, with 5 bases in the middle. Germline values: CDR1 MDHEN, CDR2 SYDVKM. The CDR3 is made up of 12 amino acids.

The CDR3 DNA reads as TGTGCCAGCAGCGTCACTAGCGGGGGGGCCACAGATACGCAGTATTTT. It encodes CASSVTSGGATDTQYF. This chain joins TRBV11-2 and TRBJ2-3; 13 positions match TRBD2. CDR3 size: 16 residues. The germline V gene has CDR1 SGHAT and CDR2 FQNNGV. V was pared by 5 bases and J by 2 bases, with 4 bases of the junction left unmatched.